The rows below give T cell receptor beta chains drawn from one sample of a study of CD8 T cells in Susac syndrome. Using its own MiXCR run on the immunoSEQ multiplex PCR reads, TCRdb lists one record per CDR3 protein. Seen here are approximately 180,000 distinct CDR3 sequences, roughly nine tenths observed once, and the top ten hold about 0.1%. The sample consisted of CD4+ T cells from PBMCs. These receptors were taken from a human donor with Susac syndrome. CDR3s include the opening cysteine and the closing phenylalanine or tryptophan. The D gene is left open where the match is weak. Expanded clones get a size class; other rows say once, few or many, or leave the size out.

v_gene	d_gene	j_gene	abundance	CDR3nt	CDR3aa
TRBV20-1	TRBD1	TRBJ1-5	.	TGCAGTGCTAGAGTCTGGACAGGGAAGTTTAGCAATCAGCCCCAGCATTTT	CSARVWTGKFSNQPQHF
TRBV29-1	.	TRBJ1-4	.	TGCAGCGTTGAAGGGGGAATCGACAAAAAACTGTTTTTT	CSVEGGIDKKLFF
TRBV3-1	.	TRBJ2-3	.	TGTGCCAGCAGCCAAAAAAGCCCCATTGCCGGGGGAAGCACAGATACGCAGTATTTT	CASSQKSPIAGGSTDTQYF
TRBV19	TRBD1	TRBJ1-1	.	TGTGCCAGTAGTACCCGACAGGGCGTTTACACTGAAGCTTTCTTT	CASSTRQGVYTEAFF
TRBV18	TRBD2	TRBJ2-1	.	TGTGCCAGCTCACCACCTAGCGGGGCTTTTCACAATGAGCAGTTCTTC	CASSPPSGAFHNEQFF
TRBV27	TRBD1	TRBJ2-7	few	TGTGCCAGCAGTTTGCGGGCGTCCGGGACAGGTACCTACGAGCAGTACTTC	CASSLRASGTGTYEQYF
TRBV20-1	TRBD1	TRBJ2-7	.	TGCAGTGCTAGAGGACAGGGGGCGCTTACTCCCTTCGAGCAGTACTTC	CSARGQGALTPFEQYF
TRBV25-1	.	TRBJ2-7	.	TGTGCCAGCAGTGAAAGAATAGGGGCCTCGCGCGAGCAGTACTTC	CASSERIGASREQYF
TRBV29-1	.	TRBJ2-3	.	TGCAGCGCTGATGGCTCTACCCCACGAGATACGCAGTATTTT	CSADGSTPRDTQYF
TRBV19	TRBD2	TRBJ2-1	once	TGTGCCAGTAGGCTAGCGGGAGGGCCGAGCGTTGAGCAGTTCTTC	CASRLAGGPSVEQFF
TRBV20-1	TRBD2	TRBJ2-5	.	TGCAGTGTTAAGCCCGGGACTAGCGGTCAAGAGACCCAGTACTTC	CSVKPGTSGQETQYF
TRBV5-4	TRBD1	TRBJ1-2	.	TGTGCCAGCAGCCCGGACAGGGCCTATGGCTACACCTTC	CASSPDRAYGYTF
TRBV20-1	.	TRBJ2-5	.	TGCAGTGCTAGACAGCAAGAGACCCAGTACTTC	CSARQQETQYF
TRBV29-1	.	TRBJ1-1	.	TGCAGCGTTCAACGACGGATTCTGAACACTGAAGCTTTCTTT	CSVQRRILNTEAFF
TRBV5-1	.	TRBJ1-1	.	TGCGCCAGCAGCTTGAGTCAGGGTTCCGAAGCTTTCTTT	CASSLSQGSEAFF
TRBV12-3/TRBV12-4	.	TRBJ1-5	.	TGTGCCAGCAGTTTAGTAGGACCGAAAGGGCAACCCCAGCATTTT	CASSLVGPKGQPQHF
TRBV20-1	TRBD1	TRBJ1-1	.	TGCAGTGCTAGGGGACAGACCACTGAAGCTTTCTTT	CSARGQTTEAFF
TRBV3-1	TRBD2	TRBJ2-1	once	TGTGCCAGCAGCCAAGGAGCGGGATCCTACAATGAGCAGTTCTTC	CASSQGAGSYNEQFF
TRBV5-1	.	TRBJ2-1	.	TGCGCCAGCAGCGCGGGACGTTACAATGAGCAGTTCTTC	CASSAGRYNEQFF
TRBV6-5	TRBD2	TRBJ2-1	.	TGTGCCAGCAGTTACTCTCGGACTAGCAATGAGCAGTTCTTC	CASSYSRTSNEQFF
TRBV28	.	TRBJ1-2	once	TGTGCCAGCAGTTTCTATAGAACCTCCTATGGCTACACCTTC	CASSFYRTSYGYTF
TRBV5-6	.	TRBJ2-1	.	TGTGCCAGCAGCTTGGATCCCTCTAGGGTGCGCTACAATGAGCAGTTCTTC	CASSLDPSRVRYNEQFF
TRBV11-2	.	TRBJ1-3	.	TGTGCCAGCAGCCGCGACACCTACTCTGGAAACACCATATATTTT	CASSRDTYSGNTIYF
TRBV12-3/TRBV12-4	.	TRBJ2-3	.	TGTGCCAGCAAGACTTTCGGGGGAGTTATGCAGTATTTT	CASKTFGGVMQYF